What follows is one T cell receptor (beta chain) and its context. Its cognate antigen is unknown. The culture ran for about 11 days, and then CD4+ T cells were isolated. Prior SARS-CoV-2 infection was absent in the vaccine recipients, as shown by negative nucleocapsid antibodies. These data originate in a study of vaccination effects on CD4 cells after COVID-19. Sequenced by immunoSEQ multiplex PCR; TCRdb stores in-frame clones only, minus some. The sample contains around 40,000 clones, about 70% of which appear only once. CDR1 is SNHLY and CDR2 is FYNNEI in the germline V gene. The CDR3 spans 13 residues. Trimming shortened V by 7 bases and J by 4 bases, and 11 bases separated the two germline ends.

This TCR derives from a human donor who received a COVID-19 vaccine. The genes are TRBV2 and TRBJ1-3; D is unclear. Material: CD4+ T cells from PBMCs cultured without peptide, obtained before COVID-19 vaccination. The CDR3 nucleotides read TGTGCCAGCACGTCACTGAGGGGAAACACCATATATTTT. It encodes CASTSLRGNTIYF.